This T cell receptor (beta chain) was captured in a study of blood T cell repertoires in COVID-19. Background on the study: The cDNA or gDNA used as material had been derived from T cells, B-cell-depleted T cells, or PBMCs.

The CDR3 extends over 15 amino acids. The junction had 4 bases not matched to a gene; V was cut back by 6 bases and J by 0 bases. Germline CDR1 reads LGHNT; CDR2 reads FRNRAP. In the authors' methods: Amplified reference gene primers provided the basis for estimating nucleated cell counts. Clones were sequenced by immunoSEQ multiplex PCR, and TCRdb holds only the in-frame ones, with some missing. That table furnishes V, J and clone size, whereas the DNA furnished D and trimming. The sample holds under 300,000 clones; approximately 85% are singletons and the top ten take 1.5% to 2%. Those enrolled, adults aged roughly 18 to 89 years, came from about two dozen US areas. Recovery meant two consecutive negative NP/OP PCR tests, professional clearance, or resolved symptoms.

The chain carries TRBV12-5 and TRBJ2-7, with 11 bases lining up with TRBD1. Sequences were obtained from PBMCs or T cells enriched from blood (not recorded which). The sequence derives from a woman aged 50 to 60 who had recovered from COVID-19. CDR3 nucleotides: TGTGCTAGTGGCCTCGGGACAGGGGGCTCCTACGAGCAGTACTTC. Translated: CASGLGTGGSYEQYF.